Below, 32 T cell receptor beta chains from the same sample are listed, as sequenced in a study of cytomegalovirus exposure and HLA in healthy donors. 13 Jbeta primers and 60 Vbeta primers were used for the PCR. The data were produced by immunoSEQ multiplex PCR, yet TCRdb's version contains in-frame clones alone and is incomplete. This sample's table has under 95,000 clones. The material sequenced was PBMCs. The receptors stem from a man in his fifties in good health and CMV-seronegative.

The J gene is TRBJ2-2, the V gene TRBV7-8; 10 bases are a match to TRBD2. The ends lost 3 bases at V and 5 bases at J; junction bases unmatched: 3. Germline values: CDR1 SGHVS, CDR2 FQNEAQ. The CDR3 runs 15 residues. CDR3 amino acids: CASSFSGGSTGELFF. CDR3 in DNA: TGTGCCAGCAGCTTTAGCGGGGGGAGTACCGGGGAGCTGTTTTTT.

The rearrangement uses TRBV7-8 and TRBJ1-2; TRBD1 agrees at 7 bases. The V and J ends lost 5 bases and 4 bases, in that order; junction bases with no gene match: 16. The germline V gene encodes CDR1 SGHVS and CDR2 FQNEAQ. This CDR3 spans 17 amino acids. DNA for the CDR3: TGTGCCAGCAGCCAGACTGTGCACAGGGGAACCCCCTATGGCTACACCTTC. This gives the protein CASSQTVHRGTPYGYTF.

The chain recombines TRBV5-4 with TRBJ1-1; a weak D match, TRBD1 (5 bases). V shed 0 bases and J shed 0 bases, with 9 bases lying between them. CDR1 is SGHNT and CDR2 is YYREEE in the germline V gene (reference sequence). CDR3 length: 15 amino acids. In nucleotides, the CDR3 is TGTGCCAGCAGCTTGGGGGGACTCCTGAACACTGAAGCTTTCTTT. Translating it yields CASSLGGLLNTEAFF.

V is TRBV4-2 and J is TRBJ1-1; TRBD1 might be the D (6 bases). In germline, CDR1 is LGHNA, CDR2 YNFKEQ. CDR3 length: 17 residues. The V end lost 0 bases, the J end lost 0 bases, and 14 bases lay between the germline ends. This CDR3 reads CASSQDLTGTMNTEAFF. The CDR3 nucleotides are TGTGCCAGCAGCCAAGATTTAACAGGGACTATGAACACTGAAGCTTTCTTT.

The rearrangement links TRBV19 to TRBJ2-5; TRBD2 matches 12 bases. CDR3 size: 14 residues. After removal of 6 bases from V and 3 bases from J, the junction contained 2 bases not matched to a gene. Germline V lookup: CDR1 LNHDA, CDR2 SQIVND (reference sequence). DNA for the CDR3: TGTGCCAGTAGACGGACTAGCGGGGAAGAGACCCAGTACTTC. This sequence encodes CASRRTSGEETQYF.

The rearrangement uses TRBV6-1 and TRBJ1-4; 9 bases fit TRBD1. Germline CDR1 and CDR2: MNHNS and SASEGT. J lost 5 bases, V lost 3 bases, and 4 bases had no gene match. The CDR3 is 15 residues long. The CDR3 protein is CASSDPGQGNEKLFF. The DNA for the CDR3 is TGTGCCAGCAGTGACCCGGGACAGGGAAATGAAAAACTGTTTTTT.

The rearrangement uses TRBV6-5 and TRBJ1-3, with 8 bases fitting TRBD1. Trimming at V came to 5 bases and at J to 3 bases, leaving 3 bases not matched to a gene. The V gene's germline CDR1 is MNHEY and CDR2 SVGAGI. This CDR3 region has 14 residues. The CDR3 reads CASSLDRVGNTIYF. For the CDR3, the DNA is TGTGCCAGCAGTCTGGACAGGGTTGGAAACACCATATATTTT.

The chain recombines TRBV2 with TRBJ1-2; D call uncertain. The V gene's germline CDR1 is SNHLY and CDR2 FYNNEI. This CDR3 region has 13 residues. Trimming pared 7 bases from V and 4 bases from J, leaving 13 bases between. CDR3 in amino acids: CASTTEVFYGYTF. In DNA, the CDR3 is TGTGCCAGCACCACGGAGGTATTCTATGGCTACACCTTC.

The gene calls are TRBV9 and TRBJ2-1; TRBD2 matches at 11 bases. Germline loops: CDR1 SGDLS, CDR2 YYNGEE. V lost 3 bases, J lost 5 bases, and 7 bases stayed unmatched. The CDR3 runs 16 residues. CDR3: CASSAYSGGANNEQFF. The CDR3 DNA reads TGTGCCAGCAGCGCCTATAGCGGGGGGGCCAACAATGAGCAGTTCTTC.

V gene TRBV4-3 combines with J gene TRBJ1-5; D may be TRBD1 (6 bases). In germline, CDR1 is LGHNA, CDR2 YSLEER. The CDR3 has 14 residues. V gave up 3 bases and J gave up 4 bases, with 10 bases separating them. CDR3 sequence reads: CASSHDRLNQPQHF. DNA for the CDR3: TGCGCCAGCAGCCACGACAGGCTAAATCAGCCCCAGCATTTT.

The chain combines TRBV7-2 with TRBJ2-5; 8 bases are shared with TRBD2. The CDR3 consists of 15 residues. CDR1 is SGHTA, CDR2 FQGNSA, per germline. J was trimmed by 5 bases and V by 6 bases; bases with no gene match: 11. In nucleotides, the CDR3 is TGTGCCAGCAGTCGCGGCGGGGGGAGGGGTGAGACCCAGTACTTC. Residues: CASSRGGGRGETQYF.

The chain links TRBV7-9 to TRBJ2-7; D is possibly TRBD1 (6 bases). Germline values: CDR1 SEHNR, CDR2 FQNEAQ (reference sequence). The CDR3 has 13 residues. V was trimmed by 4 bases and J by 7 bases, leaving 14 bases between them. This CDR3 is CASSWGPPGEQYF. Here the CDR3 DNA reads TGTGCCAGCAGCTGGGGGCCCCCCGGGGAGCAGTACTTC. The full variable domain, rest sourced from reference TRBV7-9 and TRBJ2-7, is DTGVSQNPRHKITKRGQNVTFRCDPISEHNRLYWYRQTLGQGPEFLTYFQNEAQLEKSRLLSDRFSAERPKGSFSTLEIQRTEQGDSAMYLCASSWGPPGEQYFGPGTRLTVT.

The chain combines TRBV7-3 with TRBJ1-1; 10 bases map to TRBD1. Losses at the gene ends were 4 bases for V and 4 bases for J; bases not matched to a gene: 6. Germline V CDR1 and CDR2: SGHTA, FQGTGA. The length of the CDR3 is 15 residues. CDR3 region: CASSSTGGGGTEAFF. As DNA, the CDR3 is TGTGCCAGCAGCTCGACAGGGGGCGGTGGCACTGAAGCTTTCTTT.

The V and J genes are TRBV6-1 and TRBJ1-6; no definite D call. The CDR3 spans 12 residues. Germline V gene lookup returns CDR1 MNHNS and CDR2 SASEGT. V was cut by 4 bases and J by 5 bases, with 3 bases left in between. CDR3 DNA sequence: TGTGCCAGCAGTGCGGATAATTCACCCCTCCACTTT. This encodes CASSADNSPLHF.

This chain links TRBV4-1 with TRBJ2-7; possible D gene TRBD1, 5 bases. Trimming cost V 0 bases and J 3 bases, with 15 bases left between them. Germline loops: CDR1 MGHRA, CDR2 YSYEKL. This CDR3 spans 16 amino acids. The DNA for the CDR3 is TGCGCCAGCAGCCAAGAGCCAGGACACAATTACTACGAGCAGTACTTC. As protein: CASSQEPGHNYYEQYF.

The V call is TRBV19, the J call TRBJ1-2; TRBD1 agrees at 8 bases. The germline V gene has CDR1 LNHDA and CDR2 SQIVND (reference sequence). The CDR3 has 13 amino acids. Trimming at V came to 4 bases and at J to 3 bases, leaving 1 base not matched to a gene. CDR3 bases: TGTGCCAGTAGTACGGACAGGGACTATGGCTACACCTTC. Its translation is CASSTDRDYGYTF.

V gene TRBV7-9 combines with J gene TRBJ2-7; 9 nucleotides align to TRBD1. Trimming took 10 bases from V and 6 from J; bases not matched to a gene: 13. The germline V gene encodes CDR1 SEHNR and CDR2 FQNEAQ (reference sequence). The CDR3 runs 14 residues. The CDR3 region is CATHVGTGLTEQYF. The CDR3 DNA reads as TGTGCCACCCATGTCGGGACAGGGCTAACCGAGCAGTACTTC. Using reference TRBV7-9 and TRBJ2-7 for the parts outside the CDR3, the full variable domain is DTGVSQNPRHKITKRGQNVTFRCDPISEHNRLYWYRQTLGQGPEFLTYFQNEAQLEKSRLLSDRFSAERPKGSFSTLEIQRTEQGDSAMYLCATHVGTGLTEQYFGPGTRLTVT.

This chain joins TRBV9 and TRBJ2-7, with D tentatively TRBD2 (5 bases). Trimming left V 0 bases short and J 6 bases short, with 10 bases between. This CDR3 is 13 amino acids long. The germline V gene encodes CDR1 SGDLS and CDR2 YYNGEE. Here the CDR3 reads CASSVVRGSEQYF. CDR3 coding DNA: TGTGCCAGCAGCGTAGTTCGGGGAAGCGAGCAGTACTTC. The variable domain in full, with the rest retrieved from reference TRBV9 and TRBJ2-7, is DSGVTQTPKHLITATGQRVTLRCSPRSGDLSVYWYQQSLDQGLQFLIQYYNGEERAKGNILERFSAQQFPDLHSELNLSSLELGDSALYFCASSVVRGSEQYFGPGTRLTVT.

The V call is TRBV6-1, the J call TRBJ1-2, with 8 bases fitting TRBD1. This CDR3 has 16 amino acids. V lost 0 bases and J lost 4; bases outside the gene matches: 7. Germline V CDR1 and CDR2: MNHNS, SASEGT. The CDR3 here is CASSEAGQGGGYGYTF. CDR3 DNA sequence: TGTGCCAGCAGTGAAGCTGGACAGGGAGGAGGCTATGGCTACACCTTC.

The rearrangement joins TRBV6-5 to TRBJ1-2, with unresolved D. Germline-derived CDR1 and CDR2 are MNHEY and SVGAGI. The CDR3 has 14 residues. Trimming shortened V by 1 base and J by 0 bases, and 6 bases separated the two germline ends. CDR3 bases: TGTGCCAGCAGTTACTTGGCAGCTAACTATGGCTACACCTTC. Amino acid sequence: CASSYLAANYGYTF.

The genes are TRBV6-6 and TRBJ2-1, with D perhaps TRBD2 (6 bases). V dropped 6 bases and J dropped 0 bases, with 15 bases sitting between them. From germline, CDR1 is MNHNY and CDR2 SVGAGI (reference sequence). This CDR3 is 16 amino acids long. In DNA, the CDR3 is TGTGCCAGCAGCCCCGGAGGGGTAGGCTCCTACAATGAGCAGTTCTTC. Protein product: CASSPGGVGSYNEQFF.

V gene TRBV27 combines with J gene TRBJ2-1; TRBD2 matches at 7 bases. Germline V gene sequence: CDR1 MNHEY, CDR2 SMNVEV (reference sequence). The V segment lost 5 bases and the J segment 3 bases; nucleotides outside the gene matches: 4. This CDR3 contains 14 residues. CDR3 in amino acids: CASSPGLHYNEQFF. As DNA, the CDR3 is TGTGCCAGCAGTCCGGGACTACACTACAATGAGCAGTTCTTC.

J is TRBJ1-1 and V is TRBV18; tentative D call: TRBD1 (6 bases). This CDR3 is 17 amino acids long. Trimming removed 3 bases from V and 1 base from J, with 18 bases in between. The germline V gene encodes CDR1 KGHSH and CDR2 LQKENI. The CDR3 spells CASSPQGLLPGNTEAFF. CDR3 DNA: TGTGCCAGCTCACCCCAGGGGTTGCTCCCGGGGAACACTGAAGCTTTCTTT.

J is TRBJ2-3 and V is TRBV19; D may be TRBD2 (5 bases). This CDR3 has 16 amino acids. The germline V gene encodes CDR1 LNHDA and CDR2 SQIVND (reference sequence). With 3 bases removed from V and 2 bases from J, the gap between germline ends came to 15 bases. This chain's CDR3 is CASSILWGATTDTQYF. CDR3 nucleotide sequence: TGTGCCAGTAGTATTTTGTGGGGAGCTACCACAGATACGCAGTATTTT. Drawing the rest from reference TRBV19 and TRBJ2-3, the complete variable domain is DGGITQSPKYLFRKEGQNVTLSCEQNLNHDAMYWYRQDPGQGLRLIYYSQIVNDFQKGDIAEGYSVSREKKESFPLTVTSAQKNPTAFYLCASSILWGATTDTQYFGPGTRLTVL.

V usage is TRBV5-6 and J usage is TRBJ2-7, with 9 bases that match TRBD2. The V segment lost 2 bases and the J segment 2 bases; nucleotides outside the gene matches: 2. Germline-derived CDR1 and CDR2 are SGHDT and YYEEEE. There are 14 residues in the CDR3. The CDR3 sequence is CASSFRTSAYEQYF. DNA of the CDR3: TGTGCCAGCAGCTTTCGGACTAGCGCCTACGAGCAGTACTTC.

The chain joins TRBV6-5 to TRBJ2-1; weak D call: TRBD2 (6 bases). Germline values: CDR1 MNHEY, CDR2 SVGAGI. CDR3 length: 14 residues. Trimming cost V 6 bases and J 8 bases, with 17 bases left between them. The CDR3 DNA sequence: TGTGCCAGCAGCCCGAGACTAGATGCCCATGAGCAGTTCTTC. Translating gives CASSPRLDAHEQFF.

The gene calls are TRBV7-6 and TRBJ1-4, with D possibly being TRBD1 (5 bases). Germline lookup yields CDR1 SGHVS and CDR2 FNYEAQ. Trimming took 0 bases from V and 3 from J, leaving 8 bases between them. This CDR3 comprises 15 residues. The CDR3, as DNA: TGTGCCAGCAGCTTAGCAGGGGAGGCTAATGAAAAACTGTTTTTT. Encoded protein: CASSLAGEANEKLFF.

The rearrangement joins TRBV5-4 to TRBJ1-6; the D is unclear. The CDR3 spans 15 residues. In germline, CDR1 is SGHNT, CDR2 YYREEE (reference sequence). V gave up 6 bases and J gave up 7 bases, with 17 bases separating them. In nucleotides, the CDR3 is TGTGCCAGCACCCGGGTGGGGAGAACGAATTCACCCCTCCACTTT. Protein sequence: CASTRVGRTNSPLHF.

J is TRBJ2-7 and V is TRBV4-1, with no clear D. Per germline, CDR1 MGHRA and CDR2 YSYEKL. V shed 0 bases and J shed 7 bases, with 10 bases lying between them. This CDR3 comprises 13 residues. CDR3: CASSQDAGREQYF. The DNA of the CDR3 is TGCGCCAGCAGCCAAGATGCCGGTCGGGAGCAGTACTTC.

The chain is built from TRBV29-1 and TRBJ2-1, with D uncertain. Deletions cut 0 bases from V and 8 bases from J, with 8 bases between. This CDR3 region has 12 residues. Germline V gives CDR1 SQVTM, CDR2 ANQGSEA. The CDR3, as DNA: TGCAGCGTTGAAGATCTACGGTATGAGCAGTTCTTC. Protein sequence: CSVEDLRYEQFF.

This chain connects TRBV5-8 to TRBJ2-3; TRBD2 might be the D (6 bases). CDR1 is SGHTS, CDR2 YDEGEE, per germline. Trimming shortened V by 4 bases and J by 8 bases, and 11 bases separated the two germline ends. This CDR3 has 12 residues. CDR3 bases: TGTGCCAGCAGCGTGCAGGGAGGTACGCAGTATTTT. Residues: CASSVQGGTQYF.

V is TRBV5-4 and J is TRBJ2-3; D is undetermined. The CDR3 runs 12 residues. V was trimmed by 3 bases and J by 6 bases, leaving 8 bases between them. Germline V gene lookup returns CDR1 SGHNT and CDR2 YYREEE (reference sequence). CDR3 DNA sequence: TGTGCCAGCAGCTCCCCGCGGGATACGCAGTATTTT. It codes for CASSSPRDTQYF.